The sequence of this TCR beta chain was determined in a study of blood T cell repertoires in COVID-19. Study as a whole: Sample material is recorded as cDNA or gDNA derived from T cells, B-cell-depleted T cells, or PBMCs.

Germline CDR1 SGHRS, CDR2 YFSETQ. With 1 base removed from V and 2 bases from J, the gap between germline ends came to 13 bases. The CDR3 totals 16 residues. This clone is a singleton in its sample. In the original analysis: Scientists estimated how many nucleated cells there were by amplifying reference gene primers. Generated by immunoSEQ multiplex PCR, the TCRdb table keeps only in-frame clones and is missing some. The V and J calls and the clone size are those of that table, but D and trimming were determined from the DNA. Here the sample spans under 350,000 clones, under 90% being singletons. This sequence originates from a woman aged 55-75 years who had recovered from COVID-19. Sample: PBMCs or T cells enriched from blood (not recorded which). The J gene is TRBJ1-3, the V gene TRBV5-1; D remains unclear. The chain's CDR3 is CASSLIGVSTGNTIYF. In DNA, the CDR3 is TGCGCCAGCAGCTTGATCGGGGTATCAACTGGAAACACCATATATTTT.